These 31 T cell receptor beta chains came from one sample sequenced in a study of CD8 T cells in Susac syndrome. After extraction with the RNeasy kit, about 0.45 to 1 ug of the RNA was reverse transcribed using random hexamers. TCRdb reprocessed the immunoSEQ multiplex PCR reads via MiXCR and lists one record per CDR3 protein. The sample lists 45,000 or so distinct CDR3 sequences; 93% were seen once. The sequenced material came from CD8+ T cells from PBMCs. The origin of the receptors is a human donor in good health.

The chain employs TRBV2 and TRBJ1-2; 7 positions agree with TRBD1. J was trimmed by 3 bases and V by 9 bases; bases with no gene match: 4. Germline loops: CDR1 SNHLY, CDR2 FYNNEI. This CDR3 region has 12 residues. CDR3 nucleotides: TGTGCCAGTAACAGGGGTTACTATGGCTACACCTTC. Its protein product is CASNRGYYGYTF.

The V and J genes are TRBV28 and TRBJ2-7; TRBD2 agrees at 8 bases. Germline values: CDR1 MDHEN, CDR2 SYDVKM. The V gene end was trimmed by 6 bases and the J gene end by 3 bases; junction bases not matched to a gene: 13. This CDR3 is 16 amino acids long. CDR3 in amino acids: CASSSLLAGSLYEQYF. CDR3 in DNA: TGTGCCAGCAGCTCTCTCTTAGCGGGATCCCTCTACGAGCAGTACTTC.

This clonotype occurred once. CDR3 residues: CASSPTNGIDEQYF. The CDR3 nucleotides read TGTGCCAGCAGCCCCACTAATGGCATTGACGAGCAGTACTTC. V is TRBV4-2 and J is TRBJ2-7, with D unclear. Trimming took off 4 bases at V and 5 bases at J, with 15 bases between the two ends. CDR3 length: 14 residues. Germline CDR1 reads LGHNA; CDR2 reads YNFKEQ.

The chain links TRBV2 to TRBJ2-1, with 9 positions matching TRBD2. Trimming cost V 4 bases and J 5 bases; bases outside gene matches: 3. Germline V gives CDR1 SNHLY, CDR2 FYNNEI. The length of the CDR3 is 14 residues. The CDR3 bases are TGTGCCAGCAGTGGACTAGCGGACGACAATGAGCAGTTCTTC. This gives the protein CASSGLADDNEQFF.

This clonotype came up once. The genes are TRBV29-1 and TRBJ2-3; D gene unclear. Germline V CDR1 and CDR2: SQVTM, ANQGSEA. The CDR3 totals 11 residues. V lost 4 bases, J lost 4 bases, and 6 bases lay in between. The CDR3 DNA reads TGCAGCGTTGGTTTGTCAGATACGCAGTATTTT. Its translation is CSVGLSDTQYF.

The chain uses TRBV28 and TRBJ2-7, with 7 nucleotides matching TRBD1. Germline V gives CDR1 MDHEN, CDR2 SYDVKM. V was pared by 7 bases and J by 2 bases, with 5 bases of the junction left unmatched. The CDR3 is 13 amino acids. Here the CDR3 reads CASTRQGAYEQYF. The CDR3 DNA reads as TGTGCCAGCACCAGACAGGGCGCCTACGAGCAGTACTTC.

V and J are TRBV5-6 and TRBJ2-2, with unresolved D. V was trimmed by 3 bases and J by 2 bases, leaving 8 bases between them. CDR1 and CDR2 (germline): SGHDT, YYEEEE. The CDR3 contains 14 residues. DNA of the CDR3: TGTGCCAGCAGCTATAGTCATAACACCGGGGAGCTGTTTTTT. This sequence encodes CASSYSHNTGELFF. Supplemented by reference TRBV5-6 and TRBJ2-2, the full variable domain reads DAGVTQSPTHLIKTRGQQVTLRCSPKSGHDTVSWYQQALGQGPQFIFQYYEEEERQRGNFPDRFSGHQFPNYSSELNVNALLLGDSALYLCASSYSHNTGELFFGEGSRLTVL.

This sequence joins TRBV28 and TRBJ2-6, with D perhaps matching TRBD1 (5 bases). Germline-derived CDR1 and CDR2 are MDHEN and SYDVKM. The length of the CDR3 is 16 residues. V was pared by 6 bases and J by 0 bases, with 12 bases between. CDR3 bases: TGTGCCAGCAGAATGACAGTTTTCTCTGGGGCCAACGTCCTGACTTTC. Amino acids: CASRMTVFSGANVLTF.

The chain uses TRBV9 and TRBJ2-1; 11 nucleotides agree with TRBD2. The V segment lost 0 bases and the J segment 5 bases; nucleotides outside the gene matches: 16. The CDR3 spans 20 residues. Germline V gene sequence: CDR1 SGDLS, CDR2 YYNGEE. The CDR3 is CASSVVDTNQRLAGNNEQFF. In DNA form, the CDR3 reads TGTGCCAGCAGCGTAGTCGACACGAACCAGCGACTAGCGGGAAACAATGAGCAGTTCTTC.

This clonotype was counted once. The CDR3 loop is CASISSRGLLYNEQFF. CDR3 nucleotides: TGCGCCAGCATTTCAAGTAGGGGGCTACTCTACAATGAGCAGTTCTTC. V and J are TRBV23-1 and TRBJ2-1; 7 bases are shared with TRBD1. TRBV23-1 counts as an open reading frame of uncertain function. V lost 7 bases, J lost 3 bases, and 12 bases stayed unmatched. The CDR3 length is 16 residues.

This sequence joins TRBV4-1 and TRBJ2-7, with D possibly being TRBD2 (6 bases). This CDR3 comprises 14 residues. Per germline, CDR1 MGHRA and CDR2 YSYEKL. The V gene lost 1 base and the J gene lost 1 base, with 8 bases spanning the gap. CDR3 protein: CASSQVRESYEQYF. The CDR3 nucleotides read TGCGCCAGCAGCCAAGTGCGGGAATCCTACGAGCAGTACTTC.

This chain uses TRBV27 with TRBJ2-6; no firm D call. This CDR3 contains 13 residues. Germline CDR1 MNHEY, CDR2 SMNVEV (reference sequence). The V and J ends lost 5 bases and 4 bases respectively, with 6 bases between them. Written as DNA, the CDR3 is TGTGCCAGCAGTACAAGCGGGGCCAACGTCCTGACTTTC. As protein: CASSTSGANVLTF.

This CDR3 is CASSGGMGPYEQYF. The CDR3 bases are TGTGCCAGTAGTGGGGGTATGGGTCCCTACGAGCAGTACTTC. The V call is TRBV19, the J call TRBJ2-7, with D perhaps assigned TRBD1 or TRBD2 (5 bases each). Trimming shortened V by 5 bases and J by 2 bases, and 13 bases separated the two germline ends. This CDR3 comprises 14 residues. Germline V gene lookup returns CDR1 LNHDA and CDR2 SQIVND (reference sequence).

The chain uses TRBV2 and TRBJ1-5; D is unclear. CDR1 and CDR2 (germline): SNHLY, FYNNEI. The CDR3 has 12 residues. With 3 bases removed from V and 3 bases from J, the gap between germline ends came to 3 bases. The CDR3 loop is CASSDYNQPQHF. In DNA form, the CDR3 reads TGTGCCAGCAGTGATTACAATCAGCCCCAGCATTTT. The full variable domain, its missing parts supplied by reference TRBV2 and TRBJ1-5, is EPEVTQTPSHQVTQMGQEVILRCVPISNHLYFYWYRQILGQKVEFLVSFYNNEISEKSEIFDDQFSVERPDGSNFTLKIRSTKLEDSAMYFCASSDYNQPQHFGDGTRLSIL.

This clonotype was observed once. Here the CDR3 reads CASSVSGRFTDTQYF. Written as DNA, the CDR3 is TGTGCCAGCAGCGTTAGCGGGAGGTTCACAGATACGCAGTATTTT. The chain couples TRBV9 to TRBJ2-3; the match to TRBD2 covers 10 bases. Germline V gives CDR1 SGDLS, CDR2 YYNGEE. The CDR3 has 15 residues. The V gene end was trimmed by 2 bases and the J gene end by 2 bases; junction bases not matched to a gene: 2.

The V and J genes are TRBV6-2 or TRBV6-3 and TRBJ1-1; 8 nucleotides line up with TRBD1. The CDR3 is 15 amino acids. The germline gives CDR1 MNHEY, CDR2 SVGEGT. V lost 4 bases, J lost 3 bases, and 7 bases stayed unmatched. The CDR3 DNA sequence: TGTGCCAGCAGTTCTTATTCACAGGGGGACACTGAAGCTTTCTTT. It codes for CASSSYSQGDTEAFF.

This clonotype occurred once. The chain couples TRBV21-1 to TRBJ2-7; the table calls TRBD1, which could not be checked here. TRBV21-1 is termed a pseudogene. This CDR3 region has 17 residues. CDR3 in DNA: TGTGCCAGCAGTTACCTGGGCGAGACTGGAAGCTCCTACGAGCAGTACTTC. Translated, it gives CASSYLGETGSSYEQYF.

The chain couples TRBV5-1 to TRBJ2-7; 9 positions agree with TRBD1. Unmatched junction bases numbered 9, after V lost 5 bases and J lost 3 bases. The CDR3 runs 15 residues. The germline CDR1 and CDR2 sequences are SGHRS and YFSETQ. The CDR3 DNA follows: TGCGCCAGCAGTTCGGACAGGGGAGGGTTCTACGAGCAGTACTTC. This translates into CASSSDRGGFYEQYF.

The chain is built from TRBV19 and TRBJ2-1; D is perhaps TRBD2 (7 bases). Trimming shortened V by 6 bases and J by 7 bases, and 31 bases separated the two germline ends. Germline lookup yields CDR1 LNHDA and CDR2 SQIVND (reference sequence). The CDR3 runs 19 residues. Here the CDR3 reads CASSQTPGGRGRLKNEQFF. For the CDR3, the DNA is TGTGCCAGTAGCCAAACGCCCGGGGGGCGGGGTCGACTCAAGAATGAGCAGTTCTTC. The full variable domain, with the rest looked up from reference TRBV19 and TRBJ2-1, is DGGITQSPKYLFRKEGQNVTLSCEQNLNHDAMYWYRQDPGQGLRLIYYSQIVNDFQKGDIAEGYSVSREKKESFPLTVTSAQKNPTAFYLCASSQTPGGRGRLKNEQFFGPGTRLTVL.

This chain links TRBV5-1 with TRBJ2-1, with D tentatively TRBD2 (5 bases). The germline V gene encodes CDR1 SGHRS and CDR2 YFSETQ. This CDR3 spans 15 amino acids. V was cut by 0 bases and J by 4 bases, with 11 bases left in between. CDR3 amino acids: CASSLEGAWYNEQFF. The CDR3 coding sequence is TGCGCCAGCAGCTTGGAGGGAGCGTGGTACAATGAGCAGTTCTTC.

This chain connects TRBV7-6 to TRBJ1-1, with D perhaps TRBD1 (6 bases). In germline, CDR1 is SGHVS, CDR2 FNYEAQ. V was pared by 2 bases and J by 11 bases, with 12 bases between. CDR3 length: 12 residues. CDR3 region: CASSLSEGDAFF. CDR3 DNA: TGTGCCAGCAGCTTATCGGAGGGGGACGCTTTCTTT. The variable domain in full, with the rest retrieved from reference TRBV7-6 and TRBJ1-1, is GAGVSQSPRYKVTKRGQDVALRCDPISGHVSLYWYRQALGQGPEFLTYFNYEAQQDKSGLPNDRFSAERPEGSISTLTIQRTEQRDSAMYRCASSLSEGDAFFGQGTRLTVV.

This chain uses TRBV27 with TRBJ2-7; D is possibly TRBD1 or TRBD2 (5 bases each). Deletions cut 8 bases from V and 2 bases from J, with 13 bases between. The CDR3 length is 13 residues. Per the germline V gene, CDR1 is MNHEY and CDR2 is SMNVEV (reference sequence). The CDR3 loop reads CASRGGHAYEQYF. In DNA form, the CDR3 reads TGTGCCAGCCGTGGGGGTCATGCCTACGAGCAGTACTTC.

The J gene is TRBJ1-1, the V gene TRBV7-6; no definite D call. The V gene's germline CDR1 is SGHVS and CDR2 FNYEAQ. Trimming shortened V by 5 bases and J by 0 bases, and 4 bases separated the two germline ends. This CDR3 spans 12 amino acids. The CDR3 sequence is CASSQMNTEAFF. Here the CDR3 DNA reads TGTGCCAGCAGCCAGATGAACACTGAAGCTTTCTTT.

This chain uses TRBV27 with TRBJ2-6; 7 nucleotides line up with TRBD2. This CDR3 is 17 amino acids long. V lost 6 bases, J lost 7 bases, and 15 bases stayed unmatched. Germline lookup yields CDR1 MNHEY and CDR2 SMNVEV (reference sequence). The CDR3 spells CASSSEAGSLGANVLTF. The CDR3 DNA reads TGTGCCAGCAGCAGTGAAGCGGGGAGTCTGGGCGCCAACGTCCTGACTTTC.

The CDR3 loop is CASSPTPLEAAYNEQFF. CDR3 sequence (DNA): TGTGCCAGCAGCCCCACCCCCCTCGAAGCGGCCTACAATGAGCAGTTCTTC. The gene calls are TRBV7-6 and TRBJ2-1, with TRBD2 as a possible D gene (5 bases). The CDR3 extends over 17 amino acids. The V end was cut by 5 bases, the J end by 2 bases, with 19 bases between. CDR1 SGHVS and CDR2 FNYEAQ come from the germline V gene.

The rearrangement joins TRBV29-1 to TRBJ2-3; 13 bases align to TRBD2. With 7 bases clipped from V and 4 bases from J, the junction kept 5 bases outside the gene matches. This CDR3 has 14 residues. Germline values: CDR1 SQVTM, CDR2 ANQGSEA. The CDR3 DNA reads TGCAGCGCCCCACTAGCGGGAGGGCCAGATACGCAGTATTTT. This codes for CSAPLAGGPDTQYF.

V and J are TRBV3-1 and TRBJ2-5; no definite D call. The V end lost 4 bases, the J end lost 5 bases, and 17 bases lay between the germline ends. Germline-derived CDR1 and CDR2 are LGHDT and YNNKEL (reference sequence). The CDR3 has 15 residues. DNA of the CDR3: TGTGCCAGCAGCCCCTACCCGGGCCCTGGGGAGACCCAGTACTTC. Translation: CASSPYPGPGETQYF.

CDR3 amino acids: CASSSREDGRETQYF. In DNA, the CDR3 is TGTGCCAGCAGCTCAAGAGAGGACGGGAGAGAGACCCAGTACTTC. The chain couples TRBV3-1 to TRBJ2-5; D might be TRBD2 (6 bases). Trimming shortened V by 5 bases and J by 4 bases, and 17 bases separated the two germline ends. CDR1 and CDR2 from the germline V gene are LGHDT and YNNKEL (reference sequence). This CDR3 spans 15 amino acids.

The rearrangement joins TRBV9 to TRBJ2-7; D might be TRBD1 (5 bases). V gave up 4 bases and J gave up 7 bases, with 15 bases separating them. This CDR3 comprises 13 residues. Looked up from germline, CDR1 is SGDLS and CDR2 is YYNGEE. The CDR3, as DNA: TGTGCCAGCAGCACAGGACCTGAAGTTGAGCAGTACTTC. Its protein is CASSTGPEVEQYF.

V usage is TRBV4-1 and J usage is TRBJ1-2; TRBD1 matches at 10 bases. CDR3 length: 15 amino acids. The germline V gene has CDR1 MGHRA and CDR2 YSYEKL. After removal of 4 bases from V and 6 bases from J, the junction contained 8 bases not matched to a gene. For the CDR3, the DNA is TGCGCCAGCAGCCTTTGGACAGGGGGAGTAGATGGCTACACCTTC. Translation: CASSLWTGGVDGYTF.

The V call is TRBV12-3 or TRBV12-4, the J call TRBJ2-7; tentative D call: TRBD1 (6 bases). The CDR3 is 13 residues long. Trimming took off 8 bases at V and 3 bases at J, with 14 bases between the two ends. The DNA for the CDR3 is TGTGCCAGCTTGGGCAGGGGTTTCTACGAGCAGTACTTC. It yields the protein CASLGRGFYEQYF.